The following is a T cell receptor beta chain sequence with its context. This entry comes from a study of T cell changes during pregnancy in multiple sclerosis. The data were produced by immunoSEQ multiplex PCR, yet TCRdb's version contains in-frame clones alone and is incomplete. The sample records roughly 35,000 clones, under 90% being singletons. Germline CDR1 and CDR2: SGHRS and YFSETQ. V lost 0 bases to trimming and J lost 0 bases; unmatched junction nucleotides: 5. This CDR3 is built from 16 residues. Here the sequenced sample was CD8+ T cells from peripheral blood mononuclear cells, taken after pregnancy. The source of this sequence is a female donor with multiple sclerosis, enrolled in a pregnancy study. The J gene is TRBJ1-2, the V gene TRBV5-1; 7 nucleotides line up with TRBD1. The CDR3 is CASSLGLQGANYGYTF. The CDR3 coding sequence is TGCGCCAGCAGCTTGGGTCTCCAGGGGGCTAACTATGGCTACACCTTC.